This passage covers 5 T cell receptor beta chains from one sample sequenced in a study of blood T cell repertoires in COVID-19. Only in-frame clones appear in the TCRdb table, and some are missing; sequencing was by immunoSEQ multiplex PCR. The table shows 300,000 or so clones, with nearly 90% occurring only once. Sequenced: PBMCs or T cells enriched from blood (not recorded which). The receptor set was obtained from a woman in her 30s who had recovered from COVID-19.

The chain is built from TRBV19 and TRBJ1-1, with D possibly being TRBD1 (6 bases). Germline values: CDR1 LNHDA, CDR2 SQIVND (reference sequence). This CDR3 region has 14 residues. V dropped 5 bases and J dropped 5 bases, with 15 bases sitting between them. The CDR3 DNA follows: TGTGCCAGTAGTGGACCCTCAGGGGAGACTGAAGCTTTCTTT. Translated: CASSGPSGETEAFF.

The rearrangement links TRBV11-2 to TRBJ1-4; D is uncertain. Deletions cut 3 bases from V and 8 bases from J, with 10 bases between. Germline V gene data show CDR1 as SGHAT and CDR2 as FQNNGV. The CDR3 loop spans 13 amino acids. CDR3 region: CASSFSPAEKLFF. CDR3 nucleotide sequence: TGTGCCAGCAGCTTTTCCCCCGCGGAAAAACTGTTTTTT.

The rearrangement joins TRBV6-5 to TRBJ1-4, with 7 bases identical to TRBD1. The germline V gene encodes CDR1 MNHEY and CDR2 SVGAGI. This CDR3 comprises 13 residues. Losses at the gene ends were 6 bases for V and 10 bases for J; bases not matched to a gene: 8. CDR3 in DNA: TGTGCCAGCAGCTTCGACAGGGATGCAAAACTGTTTTTT. It encodes CASSFDRDAKLFF.

The chain links TRBV4-3 to TRBJ1-1, with a weak D call TRBD1 (5 bases). This CDR3 is 17 amino acids long. Germline values: CDR1 LGHNA, CDR2 YSLEER. Trimming removed 0 bases from V and 0 bases from J, with 14 bases in between. CDR3 nucleotide sequence: TGCGCCAGCAGCCAAGATCAGGGCAGCAGCATGAACACTGAAGCTTTCTTT. This sequence encodes CASSQDQGSSMNTEAFF.

V is TRBV6-4 and J is TRBJ1-6, with TRBD1 matching over 9 bases. In germline, CDR1 is MRHNA, CDR2 SNTAGT. The V gene end was trimmed by 2 bases and the J gene end by 4 bases; junction bases not matched to a gene: 9. The CDR3 totals 18 residues. CDR3 sequence (DNA): TGTGCCAGCAGTGACGCCCCCAGGACAGGGGATTATAATTCACCCCTCCACTTT. It codes for CASSDAPRTGDYNSPLHF.